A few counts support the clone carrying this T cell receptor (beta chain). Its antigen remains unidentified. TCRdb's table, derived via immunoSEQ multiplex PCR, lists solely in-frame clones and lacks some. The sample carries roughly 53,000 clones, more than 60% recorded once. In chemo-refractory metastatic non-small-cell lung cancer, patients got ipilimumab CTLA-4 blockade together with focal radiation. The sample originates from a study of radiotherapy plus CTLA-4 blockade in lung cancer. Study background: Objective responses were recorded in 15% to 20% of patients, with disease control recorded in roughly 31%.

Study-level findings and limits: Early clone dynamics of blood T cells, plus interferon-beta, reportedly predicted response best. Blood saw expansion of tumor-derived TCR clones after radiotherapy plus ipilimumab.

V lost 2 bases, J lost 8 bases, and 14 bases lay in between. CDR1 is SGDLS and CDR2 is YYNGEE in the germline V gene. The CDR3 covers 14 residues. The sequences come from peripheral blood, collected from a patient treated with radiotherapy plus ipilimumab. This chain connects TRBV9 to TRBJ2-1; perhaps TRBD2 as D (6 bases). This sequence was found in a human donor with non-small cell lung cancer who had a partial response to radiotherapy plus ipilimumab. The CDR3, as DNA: TGTGCCAGCAGCGTTACCCGGGGGAGGTATGAGCAGTTCTTC. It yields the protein CASSVTRGRYEQFF. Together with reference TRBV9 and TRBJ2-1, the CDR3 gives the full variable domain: DSGVTQTPKHLITATGQRVTLRCSPRSGDLSVYWYQQSLDQGLQFLIQYYNGEERAKGNILERFSAQQFPDLHSELNLSSLELGDSALYFCASSVTRGRYEQFFGPGTRLTVL.